This T cell receptor beta chain comes out of a study of blood T cell repertoires in COVID-19. Study context: Material from acute and convalescent COVID-19 was sourced from the United States, Italy and Spain. The cDNA or gDNA used as material had been derived from T cells, B-cell-depleted T cells, or PBMCs.

This CDR3 has 13 amino acids. The germline CDR1 and CDR2 sequences are SGHTA and FQGNSA. V lost 4 bases, J lost 8 bases, and 14 bases lay in between. Per the original data handling: From reference gene primer amplification, estimates of nucleated cell counts were derived. The method was immunoSEQ multiplex PCR; TCRdb's version includes in-frame clones alone and lacks a portion of them. V and J calls and clone size are as listed in that table; D and trimming were resolved from the DNA. Among about 50,000 clones listed, roughly three quarters were seen once. Sequences were obtained from peripheral blood. The rearrangement uses TRBV7-2 and TRBJ1-2, with D possibly TRBD1 on 6 matching bases. The receptor was isolated from a man over 45 with active or convalescent COVID-19. The CDR3 here is CASSSPRGGGYTF. For the CDR3, the DNA is TGTGCCAGCAGCTCCCCGCGAGGGGGAGGCTACACCTTC.